This TCR beta chain was documented in a study of blood T cell repertoires in COVID-19. The protocol was immunoSEQ multiplex PCR, while the TCRdb copy is restricted to in-frame clones and leaves out a portion. The sample lists roughly 190,000 clones; approximately 87% were seen once. The V gene end was trimmed by 4 bases and the J gene end by 4 bases; junction bases not matched to a gene: 8. The length of the CDR3 is 16 residues. Germline CDR1 and CDR2: SGHRS and YFSETQ. J is TRBJ2-3 and V is TRBV5-1; the match to TRBD2 covers 11 bases. Sequenced sample: peripheral blood. This sequence originates from a woman aged 55-69 years with COVID-19, enrolled during active disease. For the CDR3, the DNA is TGCGCCAGCAGCGGTAGCGGGAGGGCCGGGGCAGATACGCAGTATTTT. Amino acids: CASSGSGRAGADTQYF.